The 10 T cell receptor beta chains below come from one sample, sequenced in a study of blood T cell repertoires in COVID-19. The table came from immunoSEQ multiplex PCR; TCRdb's copy has only in-frame clones and leaves some out. The repertoire includes about 270,000 clones, 80% to 90% of them detected once, and 2% to 2.5% sits in the top ten. The source material was peripheral blood. All receptors derive from a woman aged 45-59 years with acute or convalescent COVID-19.

The J gene is TRBJ1-5, the V gene TRBV28, with D possibly matching TRBD1 (5 bases). V was pared by 9 bases and J by 5 bases, with 11 bases between. In germline, CDR1 is MDHEN, CDR2 SYDVKM. This CDR3 has 12 residues. The CDR3 reads CASQGPDQPQHF. CDR3 DNA sequence: TGTGCCAGTCAGGGTCCGGATCAGCCCCAGCATTTT.

CDR3 amino acids: CASSVVMVAELYEQYF. DNA for the CDR3: TGTGCCAGCAGCGTAGTTATGGTAGCGGAGCTTTACGAGCAGTACTTC. The chain links TRBV9 to TRBJ2-7; the D gene is possibly TRBD2 (6 bases). This CDR3 is built from 16 residues. Per the germline V gene, CDR1 is SGDLS and CDR2 is YYNGEE. V dropped 0 bases and J dropped 4 bases, with 17 bases sitting between them.

The V gene is TRBV4-1, the J gene TRBJ2-1, with D tentatively TRBD1 (6 bases). CDR3 size: 14 residues. Germline lookup yields CDR1 MGHRA and CDR2 YSYEKL. Between the trimmed V and J ends, which lost 3 bases and 8 bases, there was a span of 14 bases. In DNA, the CDR3 is TGCGCCAGCAGCCATGGACAGCAGGGGTATGAGCAGTTCTTC. It translates to CASSHGQQGYEQFF.

This chain links TRBV9 with TRBJ2-1; D might be TRBD1 (5 bases). V was cut by 6 bases and J by 2 bases, with 15 bases left in between. Germline V gene data show CDR1 as SGDLS and CDR2 as YYNGEE. The CDR3 contains 15 residues. CDR3 in amino acids: CASTLGSGTYNEQFF. CDR3 DNA: TGTGCCAGCACTTTGGGTTCAGGGACCTACAATGAGCAGTTCTTC.

The rearrangement joins TRBV10-3 to TRBJ1-1; no definite D call. Per germline, CDR1 ENHRY and CDR2 SYGVKD. CDR3 length: 13 amino acids. The V and J ends lost 4 bases and 5 bases respectively, with 11 bases between them. The CDR3 reads CAISGSGVTEAFF. In DNA form, the CDR3 reads TGTGCCATCAGTGGGTCGGGAGTGACTGAAGCTTTCTTT.

This sequence joins TRBV4-1 and TRBJ2-2, with 7 bases that match TRBD2. This CDR3 spans 15 amino acids. Germline V lookup: CDR1 MGHRA, CDR2 YSYEKL. With V trimmed by 4 bases and J by 4 bases, 6 bases remained unmatched. This CDR3 reads CASSPWTRSTGELFF. CDR3 nucleotides: TGCGCCAGCAGCCCTTGGACTAGGAGCACCGGGGAGCTGTTTTTT.

This clone was seen a handful of times. The chain links TRBV6-2 or TRBV6-3 to TRBJ1-2; no reliable D call. Trimming removed 5 bases from V and 5 bases from J, with 9 bases in between. The CDR3 extends over 12 amino acids. Germline V gives CDR1 MNHEY, CDR2 SVGEGT. The CDR3 spells CASSEILYGYTF. CDR3 in DNA: TGTGCCAGCAGTGAGATTTTATATGGCTACACCTTC.

The rearrangement links TRBV5-1 to TRBJ1-1; TRBD1 agrees at 9 bases. V trimming: 4 bases; J trimming: 0 bases; junction bases outside the gene matches: 4. This CDR3 contains 15 residues. The germline CDR1 and CDR2 sequences are SGHRS and YFSETQ. Written as DNA, the CDR3 is TGCGCCAGCAGCGTACAGGGGGCCCTGAACACTGAAGCTTTCTTT. Translation gives CASSVQGALNTEAFF.

This chain uses TRBV6-6 with TRBJ1-2; D is unclear. This CDR3 is 12 amino acids long. V dropped 2 bases and J dropped 8 bases, with 9 bases sitting between them. The germline V gene has CDR1 MNHNY and CDR2 SVGAGI (reference sequence). Here the CDR3 DNA reads TGTGCCAGCAGTTACGAGTCCTCGGGCTACACCTTC. Translation gives CASSYESSGYTF.

The gene calls are TRBV4-2 and TRBJ2-3, with TRBD2 matching over 10 bases. This CDR3 spans 17 amino acids. The germline V gene encodes CDR1 LGHNA and CDR2 YNFKEQ. Germline trimming cut 4 bases from V and 1 base from J; bases unmatched to any gene: 8. CDR3 nucleotides: TGTGCCAGCAGCCGATCCTTTCTAGCGGGAGGCACAGATACGCAGTATTTT. As protein: CASSRSFLAGGTDTQYF.